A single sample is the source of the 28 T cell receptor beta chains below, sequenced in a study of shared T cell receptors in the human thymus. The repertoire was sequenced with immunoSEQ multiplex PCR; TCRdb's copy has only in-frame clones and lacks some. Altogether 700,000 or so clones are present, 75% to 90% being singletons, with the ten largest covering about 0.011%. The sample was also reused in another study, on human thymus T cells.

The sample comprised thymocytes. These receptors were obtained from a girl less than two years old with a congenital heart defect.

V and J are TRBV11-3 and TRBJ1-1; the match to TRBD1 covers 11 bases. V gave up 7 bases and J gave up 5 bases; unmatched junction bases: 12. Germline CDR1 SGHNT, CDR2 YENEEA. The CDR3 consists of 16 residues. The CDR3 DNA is TGTGCCAGCATCGGGGGCGGACAGGGGGCGAGGACTGAAGCTTTCTTT. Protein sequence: CASIGGGQGARTEAFF.

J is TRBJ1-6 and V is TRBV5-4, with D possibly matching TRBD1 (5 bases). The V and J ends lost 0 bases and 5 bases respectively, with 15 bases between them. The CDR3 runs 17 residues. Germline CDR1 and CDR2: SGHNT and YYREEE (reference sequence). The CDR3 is CASSLVPPRDDNSPLHF. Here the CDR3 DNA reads TGTGCCAGCAGCTTGGTCCCCCCCAGGGATGATAATTCACCCCTCCACTTT. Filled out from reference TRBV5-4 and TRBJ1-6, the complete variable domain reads ETGVTQSPTHLIKTRGQQVTLRCSSQSGHNTVSWYQQALGQGPQFIFQYYREEENGRGNFPPRFSGLQFPNYSSELNVNALELDDSALYLCASSLVPPRDDNSPLHFGNGTRLTVT.

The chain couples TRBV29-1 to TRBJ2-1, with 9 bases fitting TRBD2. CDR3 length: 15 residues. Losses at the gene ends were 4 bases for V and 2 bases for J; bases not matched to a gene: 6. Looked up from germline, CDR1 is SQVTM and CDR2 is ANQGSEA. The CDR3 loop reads CSVAPSGGTYNEQFF. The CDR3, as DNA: TGCAGCGTTGCTCCCAGCGGGGGGACCTACAATGAGCAGTTCTTC.

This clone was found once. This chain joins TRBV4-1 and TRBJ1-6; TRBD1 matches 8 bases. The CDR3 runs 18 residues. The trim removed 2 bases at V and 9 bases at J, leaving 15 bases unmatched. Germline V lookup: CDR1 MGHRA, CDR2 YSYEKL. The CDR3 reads CASSQNLVPTGESSPLHF. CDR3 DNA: TGCGCCAGCAGCCAAAACCTCGTCCCGACAGGGGAGAGTTCACCCCTCCACTTT.

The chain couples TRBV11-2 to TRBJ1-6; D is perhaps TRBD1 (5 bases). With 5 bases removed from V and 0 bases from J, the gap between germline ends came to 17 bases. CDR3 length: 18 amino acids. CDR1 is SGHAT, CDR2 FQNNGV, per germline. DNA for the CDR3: TGTGCCAGCAGCCCTGTAGGAGACAGATTCTCCTATAATTCACCCCTCCACTTT. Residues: CASSPVGDRFSYNSPLHF.

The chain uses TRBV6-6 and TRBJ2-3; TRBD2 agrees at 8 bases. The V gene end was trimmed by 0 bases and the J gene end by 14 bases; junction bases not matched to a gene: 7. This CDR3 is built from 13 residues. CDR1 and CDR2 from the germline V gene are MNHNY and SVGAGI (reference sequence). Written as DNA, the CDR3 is TGTGCCAGCAGTTACTCAAAGCGGGGGTTGTTGTATTTT. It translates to CASSYSKRGLLYF.

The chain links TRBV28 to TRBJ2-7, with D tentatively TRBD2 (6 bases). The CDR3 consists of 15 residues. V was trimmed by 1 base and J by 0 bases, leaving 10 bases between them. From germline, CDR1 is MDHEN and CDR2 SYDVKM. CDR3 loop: CASSLLAGISYEQYF. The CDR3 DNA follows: TGTGCCAGCAGTTTATTGGCGGGGATCTCCTACGAGCAGTACTTC.

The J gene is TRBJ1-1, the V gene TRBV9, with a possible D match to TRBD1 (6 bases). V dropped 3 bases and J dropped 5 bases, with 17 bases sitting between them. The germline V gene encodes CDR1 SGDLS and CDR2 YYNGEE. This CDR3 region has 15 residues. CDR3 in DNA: TGTGCCAGCAGCGAACTACAGGGCTCTTTAACTGAAGCTTTCTTT. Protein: CASSELQGSLTEAFF.

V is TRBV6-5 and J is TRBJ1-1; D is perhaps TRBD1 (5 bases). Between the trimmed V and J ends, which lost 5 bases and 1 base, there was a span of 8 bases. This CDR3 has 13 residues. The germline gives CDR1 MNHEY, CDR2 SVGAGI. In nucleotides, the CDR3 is TGTGCCAGCAGTCCAGGGTGGAACACTGAAGCTTTCTTT. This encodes CASSPGWNTEAFF.

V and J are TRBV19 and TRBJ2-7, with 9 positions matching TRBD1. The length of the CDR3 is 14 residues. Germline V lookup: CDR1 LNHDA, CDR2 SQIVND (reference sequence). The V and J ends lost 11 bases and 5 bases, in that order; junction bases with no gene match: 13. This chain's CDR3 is CAVRTGQGIDEQYF. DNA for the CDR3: TGTGCCGTACGAACAGGACAGGGGATCGACGAGCAGTACTTC.

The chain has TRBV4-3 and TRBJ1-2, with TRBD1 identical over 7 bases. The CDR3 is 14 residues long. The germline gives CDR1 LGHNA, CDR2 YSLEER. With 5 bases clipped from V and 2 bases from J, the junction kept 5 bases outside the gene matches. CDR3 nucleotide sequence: TGCGCCAGCAGCGGAAGACAGGGAAACTATGGCTACACCTTC. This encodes CASSGRQGNYGYTF.

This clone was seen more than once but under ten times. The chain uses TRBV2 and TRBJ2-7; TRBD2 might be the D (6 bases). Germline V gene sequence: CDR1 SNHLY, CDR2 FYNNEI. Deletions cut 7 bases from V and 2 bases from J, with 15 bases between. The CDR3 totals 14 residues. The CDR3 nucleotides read TGTGCCAGCATATGCGGGACTCCAACCTACGAGCAGTACTTC. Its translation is CASICGTPTYEQYF. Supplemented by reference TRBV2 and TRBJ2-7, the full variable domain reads EPEVTQTPSHQVTQMGQEVILRCVPISNHLYFYWYRQILGQKVEFLVSFYNNEISEKSEIFDDQFSVERPDGSNFTLKIRSTKLEDSAMYFCASICGTPTYEQYFGPGTRLTVT.

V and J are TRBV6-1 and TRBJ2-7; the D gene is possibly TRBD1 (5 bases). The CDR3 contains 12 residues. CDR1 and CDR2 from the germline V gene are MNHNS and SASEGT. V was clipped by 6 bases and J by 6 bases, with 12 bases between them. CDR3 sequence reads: CASRVTEFEQYF. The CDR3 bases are TGTGCCAGCAGAGTGACAGAGTTCGAGCAGTACTTC.

DNA for the CDR3: TGTGCCAGCAGCGTCGCAAGCGGGGACGCCGGGACAGGGGACGTAAGCGATGGCTACACCTTC. Amino acids: CASSVASGDAGTGDVSDGYTF. The J gene is TRBJ1-2, the V gene TRBV9; TRBD1 matches 10 bases. V gave up 2 bases and J gave up 6 bases; unmatched junction bases: 25. The germline gives CDR1 SGDLS, CDR2 YYNGEE. The CDR3 length is 21 residues. Using reference TRBV9 and TRBJ1-2 for the parts outside the CDR3, the full variable domain is DSGVTQTPKHLITATGQRVTLRCSPRSGDLSVYWYQQSLDQGLQFLIQYYNGEERAKGNILERFSAQQFPDLHSELNLSSLELGDSALYFCASSVASGDAGTGDVSDGYTFGSGTRLTVV.

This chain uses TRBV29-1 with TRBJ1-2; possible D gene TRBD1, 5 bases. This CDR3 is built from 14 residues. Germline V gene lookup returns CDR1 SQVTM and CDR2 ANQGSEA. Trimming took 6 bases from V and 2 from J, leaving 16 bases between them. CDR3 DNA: TGCAGCGTGCACCTCAGGGAAGGAAACTATGGCTACACCTTC. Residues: CSVHLREGNYGYTF.

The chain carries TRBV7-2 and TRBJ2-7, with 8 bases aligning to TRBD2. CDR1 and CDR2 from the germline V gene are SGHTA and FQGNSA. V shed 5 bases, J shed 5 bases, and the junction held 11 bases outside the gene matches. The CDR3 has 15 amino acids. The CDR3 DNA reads TGTGCCAGCAGCCCTCCCGGGACTAGTTCTGACGAGCAGTACTTC. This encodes CASSPPGTSSDEQYF.

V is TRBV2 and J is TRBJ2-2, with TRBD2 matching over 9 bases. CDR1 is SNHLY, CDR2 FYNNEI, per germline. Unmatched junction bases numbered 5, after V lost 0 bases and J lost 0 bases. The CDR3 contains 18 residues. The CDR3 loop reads CASSEASSGATNTGELFF. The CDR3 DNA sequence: TGTGCCAGCAGTGAAGCGTCTAGCGGGGCCACGAACACCGGGGAGCTGTTTTTT.

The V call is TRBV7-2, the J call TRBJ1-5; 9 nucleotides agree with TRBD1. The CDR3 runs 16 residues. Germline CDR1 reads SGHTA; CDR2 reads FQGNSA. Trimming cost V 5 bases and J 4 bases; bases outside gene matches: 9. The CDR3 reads CASSPLGGTGNQPQHF. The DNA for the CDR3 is TGTGCCAGCAGCCCCCTGGGGGGGACAGGGAATCAGCCCCAGCATTTT.

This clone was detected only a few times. As DNA, the CDR3 is TGTGCCAGTAGTATAAGTGGGTCGGGAAAAGACTATGGCTACACCTTC. This encodes CASSISGSGKDYGYTF. The rearrangement links TRBV19 to TRBJ1-2, with no clear D. The CDR3 totals 16 residues. Trimming removed 2 bases from V and 3 bases from J, with 16 bases in between. Germline V lookup: CDR1 LNHDA, CDR2 SQIVND (reference sequence). The full variable domain, its missing parts supplied by reference TRBV19 and TRBJ1-2, is DGGITQSPKYLFRKEGQNVTLSCEQNLNHDAMYWYRQDPGQGLRLIYYSQIVNDFQKGDIAEGYSVSREKKESFPLTVTSAQKNPTAFYLCASSISGSGKDYGYTFGSGTRLTVV.

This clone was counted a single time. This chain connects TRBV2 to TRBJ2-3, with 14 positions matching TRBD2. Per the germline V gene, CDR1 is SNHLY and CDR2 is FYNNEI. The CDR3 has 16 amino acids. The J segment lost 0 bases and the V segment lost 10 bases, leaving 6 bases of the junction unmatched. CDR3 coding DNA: TGTGCCAACCCGACTAGCGGGGGGGCTAGCACAGATACGCAGTATTTT. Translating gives CANPTSGGASTDTQYF.

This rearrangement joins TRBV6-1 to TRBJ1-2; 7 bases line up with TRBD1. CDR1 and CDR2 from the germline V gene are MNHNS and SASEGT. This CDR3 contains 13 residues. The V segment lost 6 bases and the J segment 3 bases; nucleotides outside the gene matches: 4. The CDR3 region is CASSPGQYYGYTF. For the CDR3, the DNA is TGTGCCAGCAGCCCGGGACAGTACTATGGCTACACCTTC.

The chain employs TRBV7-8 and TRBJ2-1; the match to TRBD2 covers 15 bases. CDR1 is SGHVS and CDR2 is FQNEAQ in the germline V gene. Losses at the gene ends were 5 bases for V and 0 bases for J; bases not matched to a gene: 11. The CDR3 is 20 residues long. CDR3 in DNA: TGTGCCAGCAGCCCCCGGACTAGCGGGGGGGAATACGACTCCTACAATGAGCAGTTCTTC. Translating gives CASSPRTSGGEYDSYNEQFF.

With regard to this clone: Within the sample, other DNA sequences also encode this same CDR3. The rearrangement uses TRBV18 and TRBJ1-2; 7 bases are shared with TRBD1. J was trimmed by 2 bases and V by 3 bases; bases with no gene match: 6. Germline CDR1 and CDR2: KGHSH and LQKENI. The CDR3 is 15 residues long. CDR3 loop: CASSPGTAINYGYTF. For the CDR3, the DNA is TGTGCCAGCTCACCTGGGACAGCCATCAACTATGGCTACACCTTC.

The chain's CDR3 is CASSADSASYEQYF. Here the CDR3 DNA reads TGCGCCAGCAGCGCCGACAGCGCATCCTACGAGCAGTACTTC. The chain links TRBV5-1 to TRBJ2-7, with D possibly TRBD1 on 5 matching bases. The germline V gene has CDR1 SGHRS and CDR2 YFSETQ. The V end lost 4 bases, the J end lost 1 base, and 12 bases lay between the germline ends. The CDR3 extends over 14 amino acids.

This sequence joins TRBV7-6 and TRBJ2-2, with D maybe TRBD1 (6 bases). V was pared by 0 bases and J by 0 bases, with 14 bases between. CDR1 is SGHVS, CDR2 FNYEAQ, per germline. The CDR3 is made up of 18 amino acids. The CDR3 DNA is TGTGCCAGCAGCTTAGCTTTGAGGACAGCAACGAACACCGGGGAGCTGTTTTTT. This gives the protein CASSLALRTATNTGELFF.

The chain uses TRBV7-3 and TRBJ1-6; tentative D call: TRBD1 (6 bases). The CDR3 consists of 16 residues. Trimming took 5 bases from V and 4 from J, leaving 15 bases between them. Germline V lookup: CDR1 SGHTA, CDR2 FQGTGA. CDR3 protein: CASSPYRVIYNSPLHF. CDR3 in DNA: TGTGCCAGCAGCCCTTACAGGGTAATTTATAATTCACCCCTCCACTTT.

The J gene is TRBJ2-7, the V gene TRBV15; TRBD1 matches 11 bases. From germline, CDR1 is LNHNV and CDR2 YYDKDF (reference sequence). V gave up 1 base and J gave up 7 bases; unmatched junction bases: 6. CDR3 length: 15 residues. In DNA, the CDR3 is TGTGCCACCAGCAGAGCCCGGGACAGGGGGTCAGAGCAGTACTTC. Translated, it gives CATSRARDRGSEQYF.

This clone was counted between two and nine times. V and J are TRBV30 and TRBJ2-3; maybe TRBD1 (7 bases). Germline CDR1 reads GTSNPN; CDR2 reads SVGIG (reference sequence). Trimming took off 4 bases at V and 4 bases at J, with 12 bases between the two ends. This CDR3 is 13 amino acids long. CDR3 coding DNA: TGTGCCTGGACTTTCAGGGGGGCAGATACGCAGTATTTT. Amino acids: CAWTFRGADTQYF.